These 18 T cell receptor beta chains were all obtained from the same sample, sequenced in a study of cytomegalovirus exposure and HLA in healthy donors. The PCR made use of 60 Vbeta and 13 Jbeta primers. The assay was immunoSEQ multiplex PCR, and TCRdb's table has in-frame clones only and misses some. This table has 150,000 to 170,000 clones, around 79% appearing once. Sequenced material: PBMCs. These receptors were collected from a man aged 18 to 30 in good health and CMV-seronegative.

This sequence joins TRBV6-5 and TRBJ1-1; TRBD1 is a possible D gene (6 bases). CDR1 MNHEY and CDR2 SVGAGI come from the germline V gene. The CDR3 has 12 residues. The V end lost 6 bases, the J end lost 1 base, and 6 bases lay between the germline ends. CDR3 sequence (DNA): TGTGCCAGCAGGACAGGGAACACTGAAGCTTTCTTT. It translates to CASRTGNTEAFF.

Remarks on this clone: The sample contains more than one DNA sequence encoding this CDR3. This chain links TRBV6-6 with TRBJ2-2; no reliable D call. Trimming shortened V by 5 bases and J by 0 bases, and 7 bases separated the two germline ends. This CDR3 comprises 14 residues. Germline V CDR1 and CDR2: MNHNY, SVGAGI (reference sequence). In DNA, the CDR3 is TGTGCCAGCAGTAGTCGAGCGAACACCGGGGAGCTGTTTTTT. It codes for CASSSRANTGELFF.

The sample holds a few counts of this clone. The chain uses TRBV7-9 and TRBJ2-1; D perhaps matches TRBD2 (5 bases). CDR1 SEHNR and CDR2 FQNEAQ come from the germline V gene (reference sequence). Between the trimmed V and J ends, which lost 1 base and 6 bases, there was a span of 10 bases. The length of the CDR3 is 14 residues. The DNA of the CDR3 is TGTGCCAGCAGCTTAGGCGGGCGAGTCAATGAGCAGTTCTTC. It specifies CASSLGGRVNEQFF. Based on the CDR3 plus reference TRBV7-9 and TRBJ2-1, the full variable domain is DTGVSQNPRHKITKRGQNVTFRCDPISEHNRLYWYRQTLGQGPEFLTYFQNEAQLEKSRLLSDRFSAERPKGSFSTLEIQRTEQGDSAMYLCASSLGGRVNEQFFGPGTRLTVL.

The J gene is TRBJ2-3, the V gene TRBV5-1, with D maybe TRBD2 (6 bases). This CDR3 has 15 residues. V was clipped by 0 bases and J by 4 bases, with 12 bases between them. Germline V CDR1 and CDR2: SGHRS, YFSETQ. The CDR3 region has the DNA TGCGCCAGCAGCTTGGTCGGGAGCGGGTCAGATACGCAGTATTTT. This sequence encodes CASSLVGSGSDTQYF.

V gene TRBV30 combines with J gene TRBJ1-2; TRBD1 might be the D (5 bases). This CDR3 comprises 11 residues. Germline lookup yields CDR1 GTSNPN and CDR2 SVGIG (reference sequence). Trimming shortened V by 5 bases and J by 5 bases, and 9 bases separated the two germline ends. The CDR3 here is CAWDRGYGYTF. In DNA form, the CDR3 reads TGTGCCTGGGACCGGGGGTATGGCTACACCTTC.

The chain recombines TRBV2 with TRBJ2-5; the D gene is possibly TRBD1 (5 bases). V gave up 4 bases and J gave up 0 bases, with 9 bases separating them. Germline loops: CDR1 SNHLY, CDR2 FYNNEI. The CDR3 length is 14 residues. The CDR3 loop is CASSVRGYQETQYF. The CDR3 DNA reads TGTGCCAGCAGTGTTAGGGGTTACCAAGAGACCCAGTACTTC.

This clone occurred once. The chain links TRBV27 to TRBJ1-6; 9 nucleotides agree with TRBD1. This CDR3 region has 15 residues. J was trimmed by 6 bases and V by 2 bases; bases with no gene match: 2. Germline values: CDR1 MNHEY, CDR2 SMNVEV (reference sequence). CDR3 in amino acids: CASSLMTGGNSPLHF. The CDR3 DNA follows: TGTGCCAGCAGTTTAATGACAGGGGGTAATTCACCCCTCCACTTT.

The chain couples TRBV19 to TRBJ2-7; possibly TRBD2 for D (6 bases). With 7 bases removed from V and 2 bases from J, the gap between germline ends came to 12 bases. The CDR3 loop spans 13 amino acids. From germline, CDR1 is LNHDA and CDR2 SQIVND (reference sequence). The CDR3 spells CASNGAGAYEQYF. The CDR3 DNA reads TGTGCCAGTAACGGAGCGGGCGCCTACGAGCAGTACTTC.

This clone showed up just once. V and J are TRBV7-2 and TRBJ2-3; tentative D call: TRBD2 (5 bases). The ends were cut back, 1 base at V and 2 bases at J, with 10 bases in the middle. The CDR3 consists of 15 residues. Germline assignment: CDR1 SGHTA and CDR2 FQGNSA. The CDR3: CASSLVEEFTDTQYF. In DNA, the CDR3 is TGTGCCAGCAGCTTAGTGGAGGAATTCACAGATACGCAGTATTTT.

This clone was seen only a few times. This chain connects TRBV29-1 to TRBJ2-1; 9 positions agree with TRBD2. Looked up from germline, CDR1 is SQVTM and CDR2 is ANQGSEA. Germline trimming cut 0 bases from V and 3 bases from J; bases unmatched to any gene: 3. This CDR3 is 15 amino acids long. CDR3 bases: TGCAGCGTTGAAGAGGTAGCGGGGGTCTACAATGAGCAGTTCTTC. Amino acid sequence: CSVEEVAGVYNEQFF.

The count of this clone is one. This CDR3 is CASRQGDRGRSEQFF. The CDR3 DNA reads as TGTGCCAGCCGCCAGGGGGACAGGGGGCGTTCAGAGCAGTTCTTC. This sequence joins TRBV7-9 and TRBJ2-1; 12 bases map to TRBD1. V shed 8 bases, J shed 10 bases, and the junction held 12 bases outside the gene matches. Looked up from germline, CDR1 is SEHNR and CDR2 is FQNEAQ (reference sequence). The CDR3 consists of 15 residues.

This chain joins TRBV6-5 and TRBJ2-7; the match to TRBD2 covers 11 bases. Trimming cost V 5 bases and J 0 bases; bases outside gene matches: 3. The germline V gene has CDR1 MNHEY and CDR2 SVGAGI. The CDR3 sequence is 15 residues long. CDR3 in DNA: TGTGCCAGCAGTCCGACTAGCGGGGTCTCCTACGAGCAGTACTTC. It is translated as CASSPTSGVSYEQYF.

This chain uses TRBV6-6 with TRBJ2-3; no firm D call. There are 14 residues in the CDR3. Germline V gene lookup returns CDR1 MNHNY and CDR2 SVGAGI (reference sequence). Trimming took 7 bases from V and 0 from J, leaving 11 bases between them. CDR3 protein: CASTAHESTDTQYF. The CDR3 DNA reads TGTGCCAGCACAGCGCATGAAAGCACAGATACGCAGTATTTT.

CDR3 sequence reads: CASSTFRRDREAGNTIYF. CDR3 DNA: TGTGCCAGCAGCACCTTCCGCCGGGACAGGGAAGCTGGAAACACCATATATTTT. The genes are TRBV7-9 and TRBJ1-3; 9 bases map to TRBD1. Per the germline V gene, CDR1 is SEHNR and CDR2 is FQNEAQ (reference sequence). The junction had 13 bases not matched to a gene; V was cut back by 5 bases and J by 2 bases. The CDR3 has 18 amino acids.

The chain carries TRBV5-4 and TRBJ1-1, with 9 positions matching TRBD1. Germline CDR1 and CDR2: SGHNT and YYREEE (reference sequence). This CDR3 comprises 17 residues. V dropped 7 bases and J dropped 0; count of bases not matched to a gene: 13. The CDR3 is CASSAPGQGILNTEAFF. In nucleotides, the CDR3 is TGTGCCAGCTCCGCTCCGGGACAGGGTATTTTGAACACTGAAGCTTTCTTT.

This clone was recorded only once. The DNA for the CDR3 is TGTGCCTGGAGTGTTCTGATGGGAGGAAACGAGCAGTACTTC. It encodes CAWSVLMGGNEQYF. This chain joins TRBV30 and TRBJ2-7, with TRBD2 as a possible D gene (6 bases). V lost 0 bases and J 5 bases, leaving 14 bases between the germline ends. Germline CDR1 is GTSNPN and CDR2 is SVGIG (reference sequence). The CDR3 is 14 amino acids.

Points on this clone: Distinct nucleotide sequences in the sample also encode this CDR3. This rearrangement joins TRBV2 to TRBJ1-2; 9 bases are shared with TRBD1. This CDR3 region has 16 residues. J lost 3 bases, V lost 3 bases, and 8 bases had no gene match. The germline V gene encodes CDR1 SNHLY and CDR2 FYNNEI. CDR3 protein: CASSEGSTGGDYGYTF. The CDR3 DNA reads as TGTGCCAGCAGTGAGGGTAGTACAGGGGGCGACTATGGCTACACCTTC.

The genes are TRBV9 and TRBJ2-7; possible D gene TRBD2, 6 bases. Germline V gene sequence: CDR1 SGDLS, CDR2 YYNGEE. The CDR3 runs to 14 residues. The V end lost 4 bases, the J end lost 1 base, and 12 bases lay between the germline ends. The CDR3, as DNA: TGTGCCAGCAGCTTGGGACTGACGTCCTACGAGCAGTACTTC. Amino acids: CASSLGLTSYEQYF.